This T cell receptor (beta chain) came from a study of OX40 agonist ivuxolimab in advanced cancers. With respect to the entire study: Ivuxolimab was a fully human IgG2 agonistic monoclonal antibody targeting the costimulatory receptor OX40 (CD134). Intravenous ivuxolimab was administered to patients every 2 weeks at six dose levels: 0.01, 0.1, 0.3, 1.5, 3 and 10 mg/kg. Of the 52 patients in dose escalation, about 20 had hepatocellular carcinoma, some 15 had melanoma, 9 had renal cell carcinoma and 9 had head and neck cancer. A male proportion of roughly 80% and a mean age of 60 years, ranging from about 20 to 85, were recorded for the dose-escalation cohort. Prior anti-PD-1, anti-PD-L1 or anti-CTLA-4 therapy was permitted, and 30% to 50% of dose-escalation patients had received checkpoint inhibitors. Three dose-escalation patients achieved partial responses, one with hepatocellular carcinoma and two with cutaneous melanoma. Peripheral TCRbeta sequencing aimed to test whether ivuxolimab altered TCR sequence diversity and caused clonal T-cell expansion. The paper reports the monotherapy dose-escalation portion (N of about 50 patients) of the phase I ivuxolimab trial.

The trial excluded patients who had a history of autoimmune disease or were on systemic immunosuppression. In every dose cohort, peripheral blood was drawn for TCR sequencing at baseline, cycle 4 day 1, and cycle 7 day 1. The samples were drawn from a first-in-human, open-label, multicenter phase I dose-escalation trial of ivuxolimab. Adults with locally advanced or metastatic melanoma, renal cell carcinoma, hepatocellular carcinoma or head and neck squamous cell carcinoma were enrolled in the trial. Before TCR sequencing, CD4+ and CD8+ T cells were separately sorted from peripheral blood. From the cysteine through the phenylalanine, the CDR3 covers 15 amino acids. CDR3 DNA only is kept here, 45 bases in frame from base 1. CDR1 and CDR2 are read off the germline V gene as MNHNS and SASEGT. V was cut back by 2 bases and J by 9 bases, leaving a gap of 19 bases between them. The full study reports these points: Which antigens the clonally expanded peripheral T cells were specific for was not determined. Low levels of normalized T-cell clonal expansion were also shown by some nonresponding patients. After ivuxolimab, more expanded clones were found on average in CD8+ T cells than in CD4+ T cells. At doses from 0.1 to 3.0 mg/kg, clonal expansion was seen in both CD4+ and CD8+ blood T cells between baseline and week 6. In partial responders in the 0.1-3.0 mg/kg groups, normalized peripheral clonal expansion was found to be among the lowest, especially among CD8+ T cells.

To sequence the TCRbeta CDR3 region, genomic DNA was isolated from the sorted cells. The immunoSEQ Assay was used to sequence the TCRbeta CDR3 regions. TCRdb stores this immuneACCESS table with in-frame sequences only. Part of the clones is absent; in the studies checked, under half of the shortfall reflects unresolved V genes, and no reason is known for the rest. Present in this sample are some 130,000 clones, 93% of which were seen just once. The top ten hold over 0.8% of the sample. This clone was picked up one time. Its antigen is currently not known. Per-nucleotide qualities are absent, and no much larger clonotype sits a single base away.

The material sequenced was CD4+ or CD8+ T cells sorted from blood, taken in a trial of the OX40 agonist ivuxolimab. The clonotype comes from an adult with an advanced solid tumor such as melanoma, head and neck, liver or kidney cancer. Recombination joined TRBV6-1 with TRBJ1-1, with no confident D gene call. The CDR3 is CASSENPSGRGKAFF. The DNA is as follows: TGTGCCAGCAGTGAAAACCCCTCCGGACGGGGTAAAGCTTTCTTT.